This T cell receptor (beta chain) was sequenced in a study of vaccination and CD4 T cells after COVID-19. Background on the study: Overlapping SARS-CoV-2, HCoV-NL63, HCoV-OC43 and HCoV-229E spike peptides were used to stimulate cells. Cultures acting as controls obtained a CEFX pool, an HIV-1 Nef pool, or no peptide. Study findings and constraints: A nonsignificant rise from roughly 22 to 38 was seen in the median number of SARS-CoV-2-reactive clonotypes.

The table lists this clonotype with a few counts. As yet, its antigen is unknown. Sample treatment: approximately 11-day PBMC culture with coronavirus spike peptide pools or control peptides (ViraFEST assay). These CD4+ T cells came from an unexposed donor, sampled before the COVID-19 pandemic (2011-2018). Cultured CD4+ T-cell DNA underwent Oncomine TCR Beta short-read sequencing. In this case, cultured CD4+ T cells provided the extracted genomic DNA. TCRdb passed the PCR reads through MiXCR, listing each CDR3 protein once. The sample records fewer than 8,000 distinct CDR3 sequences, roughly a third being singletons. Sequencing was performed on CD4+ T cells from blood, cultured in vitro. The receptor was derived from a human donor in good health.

CDR3 nucleotide sequence: TGTGCCAGCAGCTTAATGGGAGGTGGGGCCAACGTCCTGACTTTC. Translated: CASSLMGGGANVLTF. The rearrangement uses TRBV7-3 and TRBJ2-6; D perhaps matches TRBD2 (6 bases). Germline CDR1 reads SGHTA; CDR2 reads FQGTGA. The CDR3 is 15 amino acids. Trimming left V 1 base short and J 3 bases short, with 7 bases between.